This T cell receptor beta chain was sequenced during a study of shared clonotypes between healthy human individuals. Overall study context: Donors were a couple of women and a few men aged 18 to 49. Per-donor plates numbered three CD4 naive, three CD4 memory, two CD8 naive and one CD8 memory. General study findings and limits: Although depth was large, rarefaction showed that sequencing of the sorted subsets was incomplete.

Measured with immunoSEQ multiplex PCR; TCRdb has only the in-frame clones, and not every one. The data hold about 2.4 million clones, with roughly 93% observed a single time. To note about this clone: Its antigen is unidentified.

V lost 1 base to trimming and J lost 4 bases, with 7 bases between them. The V gene's germline CDR1 is LNHNV and CDR2 YYDKDF (reference sequence). The CDR3 runs 14 residues. The chain employs TRBV15 and TRBJ1-4; a possible D gene is TRBD1 (5 bases). This clonotype was obtained from a young man in good health. Some clones in this sample may be carry-over from other donors' samples. The source material was naive CD4+ T cells from PBMCs. Subset denoted: CD45RA+ positively selected. DNA of the CDR3: TGTGCCACCAGCAGAGCGACAGATAATGAAAAACTGTTTTTT. Protein sequence: CATSRATDNEKLFF.